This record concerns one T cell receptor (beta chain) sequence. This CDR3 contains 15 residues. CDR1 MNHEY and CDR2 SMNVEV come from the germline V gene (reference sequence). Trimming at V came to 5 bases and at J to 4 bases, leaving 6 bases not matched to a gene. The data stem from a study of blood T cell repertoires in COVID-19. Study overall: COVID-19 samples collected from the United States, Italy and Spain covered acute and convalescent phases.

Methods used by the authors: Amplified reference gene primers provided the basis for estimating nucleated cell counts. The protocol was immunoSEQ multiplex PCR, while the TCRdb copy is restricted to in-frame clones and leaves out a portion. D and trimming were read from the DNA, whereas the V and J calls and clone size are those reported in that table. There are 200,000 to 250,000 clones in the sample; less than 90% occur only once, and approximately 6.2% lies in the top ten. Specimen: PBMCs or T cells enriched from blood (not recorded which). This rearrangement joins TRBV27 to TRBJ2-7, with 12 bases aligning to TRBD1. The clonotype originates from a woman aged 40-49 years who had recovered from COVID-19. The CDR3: CASSLGTGGGYEQYF. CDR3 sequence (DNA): TGTGCCAGCAGTCTCGGGACAGGGGGCGGTTACGAGCAGTACTTC.